These 10 T cell receptor beta chains share one sample of origin, sequenced in a study of T cell repertoires in cytomegalovirus infection. TCRdb reanalysed the reads using MiXCR and keeps one entry per CDR3 protein. The repertoire has 900,000 to 950,000 distinct CDR3 sequences, around a third of them found once; the top ten carry around an eighth. These receptors' antigens are unknown. The sample was cultured CD8+ T cells from PBMCs, taken from culture after CMV antigen stimulation. Receptor source: a human donor in good health (CMV status not recorded). Some clones in this sample may be carry-over from other donors' samples.

In this sample, this clonotype turned up a few times. The V gene is TRBV4-1, the J gene TRBJ1-1, with D hard to call. The CDR3 is made up of 13 amino acids. Germline V gene data show CDR1 as MGHRA and CDR2 as YSYEKL. V was shortened by 1 base and J by 7 bases, with 10 bases between the two germline ends. In DNA form, the CDR3 reads TGCGCCAGCAGCCAAGTTAGCCCCAGTGAAGCTTTCTTT. As protein: CASSQVSPSEAFF.

This clonotype was seen a handful of times. This sequence joins TRBV4-1 and TRBJ2-1; D is undetermined. The CDR3 is 12 amino acids. Germline V lookup: CDR1 MGHRA, CDR2 YSYEKL. V lost 7 bases and J 5 bases, leaving 9 bases between the germline ends. CDR3 DNA: TGCGCCAGCAACTCATTTGACAATGAGCAGTTCTTC. It encodes CASNSFDNEQFF.

The V and J genes are TRBV15 and TRBJ1-4; D call uncertain. CDR3 length: 15 residues. The V gene lost 3 bases and the J gene lost 2 bases, with 10 bases spanning the gap. CDR1 LNHNV and CDR2 YYDKDF come from the germline V gene (reference sequence). Here the CDR3 reads CATSRGTSTNEKLFF. CDR3 coding DNA: TGTGCCACCAGCAGGGGCACCTCTACTAATGAAAAACTGTTTTTT.

The count of this clonotype is one. Mismatch with germline at one junction end may stem from a read error. The chain has TRBV28 and TRBJ2-1; D gene uncertain. Germline V lookup: CDR1 MDHEN, CDR2 SYDVKM. There are 16 residues in the CDR3. The CDR3 bases are TGTGTCAGCAGTCCACTCGCCTTGCCATCCTACAATGAGCAGTTCTTC. It encodes CVSSPLALPSYNEQFF.

This chain joins TRBV15 and TRBJ2-5; D gene unclear. The V gene lost 0 bases and the J gene lost 5 bases, with 7 bases spanning the gap. The V gene's germline CDR1 is LNHNV and CDR2 YYDKDF (reference sequence). The CDR3 consists of 13 residues. The CDR3 reads CATSREWKETQYF. The CDR3 DNA follows: TGTGCCACCAGCAGAGAATGGAAGGAGACCCAGTACTTC. Combining the CDR3 with reference TRBV15 and TRBJ2-5 gives the whole variable domain DAMVIQNPRYQVTQFGKPVTLSCSQTLNHNVMYWYQQKSSQAPKLLFHYYDKDFNNEADTPDNFQSRRPNTSFCFLDIRSPGLGDTAMYLCATSREWKETQYFGPGTRLLVL.

V and J are TRBV27 and TRBJ2-1, with D unclear. Germline loops: CDR1 MNHEY, CDR2 SMNVEV (reference sequence). V was cut by 4 bases and J by 14 bases, with 15 bases left in between. This CDR3 contains 12 residues. CDR3 bases: TGTGCCAGCAGTTCATCGACTCTGCCGGAGTTCTTC. As protein: CASSSSTLPEFF.

The CDR3 DNA reads as TGTGCCAGCAGTTTTCGAGGGAAATTCAACGAGCAGTACGTC. Translating it yields CASSFRGKFNEQYV. V gene TRBV28 combines with J gene TRBJ2-7; D may be TRBD2 (5 bases). Trimming left V 3 bases short and J 5 bases short, with 14 bases between. This CDR3 is 14 amino acids long. The germline CDR1 and CDR2 sequences are MDHEN and SYDVKM.

This clonotype is a singleton in its sample. CDR3 region: CASSGIAGGYNEQFF. The CDR3, as DNA: TGTGCCAGCAGCGGAATAGCGGGGGGCTACAATGAGCAGTTCTTC. The chain joins TRBV9 to TRBJ2-1; 10 nucleotides match TRBD2. This CDR3 has 15 residues. J gave up 3 bases and V 3 bases, and 3 bases lay outside the gene matches. Per germline, CDR1 SGDLS and CDR2 YYNGEE.

This clonotype has a count of ten or more. The chain links TRBV7-2 to TRBJ2-7, with D maybe TRBD2 (5 bases). V lost 5 bases, J lost 7 bases, and 24 bases lay in between. Per the germline V gene, CDR1 is SGHTA and CDR2 is FQGNSA. The CDR3 length is 16 residues. CDR3 sequence (DNA): TGTGCCAGCAGCCCCCCGCTCGGGCTAGCACGCTGGGAGCAGTACTTC. It is translated as CASSPPLGLARWEQYF.

The V gene is TRBV5-1, the J gene TRBJ2-7; 9 bases agree with TRBD2. This CDR3 comprises 14 residues. The V gene's germline CDR1 is SGHRS and CDR2 YFSETQ. Trimming removed 7 bases from V and 4 bases from J; junction bases left unmatched: 9. This chain's CDR3 is CASAAGGTGYEQYF. In DNA form, the CDR3 reads TGCGCCAGCGCCGCGGGAGGGACCGGGTACGAGCAGTACTTC. The variable domain in full, completed from reference TRBV5-1 and TRBJ2-7, reads KAGVTQTPRYLIKTRGQQVTLSCSPISGHRSVSWYQQTPGQGLQFLFEYFSETQRNKGNFPGRFSGRQFSNSRSEMNVSTLELGDSALYLCASAAGGTGYEQYFGPGTRLTVT.